Listed here are 19 T cell receptor beta chains from one sample, sequenced in a study of beta chain features in type 1 diabetes. Reverse transcription of all isolated RNA meant that expressed TCRB transcripts were sequenced. Sequenced by immunoSEQ multiplex PCR; TCRdb stores in-frame clones only, minus some. Of 500,000 to 850,000 clones in the sample, over 12% were seen once. Their antigens are not known. Study-wide results and limits: Type 1 diabetes patients had moderately but significantly shorter TCRB CDR3s in all four CD4+ subsets.

Sequencing used naive CD4+ T cells from blood. These receptor sequences come from a man younger than 35 with type 1 diabetes.

In this sample, this clone turned up a few times. This rearrangement joins TRBV29-1 to TRBJ1-5; D possibly corresponds to TRBD1 (5 bases). The germline V gene encodes CDR1 SQVTM and CDR2 ANQGSEA. The CDR3 covers 14 residues. Deletions cut 5 bases from V and 2 bases from J, with 13 bases between. CDR3 nucleotides: TGCAGCGTTCTAGACCCGGGGGGCAATCAGCCCCAGCATTTT. This sequence encodes CSVLDPGGNQPQHF. The complete variable domain, with remaining parts taken from reference TRBV29-1 and TRBJ1-5, reads SAVISQKPSRDICQRGTSLTIQCQVDSQVTMMFWYRQQPGQSLTLIATANQGSEATYESGFVIDKFPISRPNLTFSTLTVSNMSPEDSSIYLCSVLDPGGNQPQHFGDGTRLSIL.

This clone was detected a few times. V is TRBV29-1 and J is TRBJ1-1, with 8 bases fitting TRBD1. The CDR3 contains 13 residues. Germline V gene sequence: CDR1 SQVTM, CDR2 ANQGSEA. With V trimmed by 4 bases and J by 11 bases, 12 bases remained unmatched. As DNA, the CDR3 is TGCAGCGTTGGGAGGACAGGGAATTTGGGGGCTTTCTTT. Its translation is CSVGRTGNLGAFF. Looking up the rest from reference TRBV29-1 and TRBJ1-1 gives the full variable domain: SAVISQKPSRDICQRGTSLTIQCQVDSQVTMMFWYRQQPGQSLTLIATANQGSEATYESGFVIDKFPISRPNLTFSTLTVSNMSPEDSSIYLCSVGRTGNLGAFFGQGTRLTVV.

This sequence joins TRBV29-1 and TRBJ2-5; a weak D match, TRBD2 (7 bases). The length of the CDR3 is 16 residues. Trimming removed 8 bases from V and 1 base from J, with 23 bases in between. Germline CDR1 and CDR2: SQVTM and ANQGSEA. CDR3 protein: CSYQRGGYSAQETQYF. For the CDR3, the DNA is TGCAGCTATCAGAGGGGGGGATATAGTGCCCAAGAGACCCAGTACTTC.

This clone has just a few counts. The V gene is TRBV29-1, the J gene TRBJ2-1; D possibly uses TRBD1 or TRBD2 (5 bases each). Germline V gene sequence: CDR1 SQVTM, CDR2 ANQGSEA. V shed 7 bases and J shed 8 bases, with 18 bases lying between them. The CDR3 is 13 residues long. The chain's CDR3 is CSAERGRVDEQFF. In nucleotides, the CDR3 is TGCAGCGCCGAGAGGGGCCGTGTTGATGAGCAGTTCTTC.

This clone was seen a few times. The same CDR3 is also encoded by other DNA sequences in this sample. The chain carries TRBV30 and TRBJ1-5, with 10 bases fitting TRBD1. Trimming took 3 bases from V and 5 from J; bases not matched to a gene: 1. The CDR3 consists of 13 residues. Germline loops: CDR1 GTSNPN, CDR2 SVGIG (reference sequence). CDR3 residues: CAWSGTGDQPQHF. DNA for the CDR3: TGTGCCTGGAGCGGGACAGGGGATCAGCCCCAGCATTTT. The entire variable domain, with the rest obtained from reference TRBV30 and TRBJ1-5, is as follows: SQTIHQWPATLVQPVGSPLSLECTVEGTSNPNLYWYRQAAGRGLQLLFYSVGIGQISSEVPQNLSASRPQDRQFILSSKKLLLSDSGFYLCAWSGTGDQPQHFGDGTRLSIL.

V gene TRBV13 combines with J gene TRBJ1-3; D is uncertain. Germline-derived CDR1 and CDR2 are PRHDT and FYEKMQ (reference sequence). The CDR3 is 14 residues long. V lost 5 bases, J lost 3 bases, and 11 bases lay in between. The CDR3 is CASSPLGVGNTIYF. The DNA for the CDR3 is TGTGCCAGCAGCCCTCTTGGGGTTGGAAACACCATATATTTT.

The chain uses TRBV5-4 and TRBJ2-4, with D uncertain. The CDR3 is 14 amino acids. Germline values: CDR1 SGHNT, CDR2 YYREEE (reference sequence). Deletions cut 3 bases from V and 0 bases from J, with 7 bases between. In DNA form, the CDR3 reads TGTGCCAGCAGCTATGGGCCAGCCAAAAACATTCAGTACTTC. Its translation is CASSYGPAKNIQYF.

In this sample, this clone turned up a few times. J is TRBJ2-3 and V is TRBV6-6, with TRBD1 matching 9 bases. Germline V lookup: CDR1 MNHNY, CDR2 SVGAGI (reference sequence). This CDR3 is built from 15 residues. The V gene end was trimmed by 4 bases and the J gene end by 3 bases; junction bases not matched to a gene: 5. The CDR3 region has the DNA TGTGCCAGCAGTTCAGGACAGGGGTTTACAGATACGCAGTATTTT. Its protein is CASSSGQGFTDTQYF.

This clone was detected a few times. The chain carries TRBV9 and TRBJ1-1; no definite D call. The CDR3 has 14 amino acids. Trimming cost V 0 bases and J 0 bases, with 6 bases left between them. CDR1 and CDR2 from the germline V gene are SGDLS and YYNGEE. CDR3 region: CASSVEAMNTEAFF. CDR3 DNA: TGTGCCAGCAGCGTAGAGGCGATGAACACTGAAGCTTTCTTT.

The V call is TRBV20-1, the J call TRBJ1-5; the D is unclear. V lost 3 bases, J lost 6 bases, and 6 bases lay in between. The V gene's germline CDR1 is DFQATT and CDR2 SNEGSKA (reference sequence). The CDR3 has 11 residues. In DNA, the CDR3 is TGCAGTGCTAGCAGGAGTCAGCCCCAGCATTTT. Amino acids: CSASRSQPQHF.

The chain couples TRBV10-3 to TRBJ2-1; no reliable D call. This CDR3 has 14 residues. CDR1 and CDR2 (germline): ENHRY, SYGVKD. V lost 3 bases and J 0 bases, leaving 6 bases between the germline ends. The CDR3 region has the DNA TGTGCCATCAGTGAACGGAGCTCCTACAATGAGCAGTTCTTC. Amino acids: CAISERSSYNEQFF.

The CDR3 loop is CASSPASGTNTGELFF. CDR3 sequence (DNA): TGTGCCAGCAGCCCAGCCTCCGGGACCAACACCGGGGAGCTGTTTTTT. The chain is built from TRBV14 and TRBJ2-2; either TRBD1 or TRBD2 may fit D (5 bases each). There are 16 residues in the CDR3. Deletions cut 4 bases from V and 2 bases from J, with 14 bases between. Germline V CDR1 and CDR2: SGHDN, FVKESK.

This clone has a handful of counts. The chain links TRBV4-1 to TRBJ1-2; unclear D gene. The CDR3 runs to 15 residues. Germline assignment: CDR1 MGHRA and CDR2 YSYEKL. V was cut by 0 bases and J by 4 bases, with 12 bases left in between. The CDR3 loop reads CASSQDSVRPYGYTF. As DNA, the CDR3 is TGCGCCAGCAGCCAAGACAGTGTCAGGCCCTATGGCTACACCTTC.

V is TRBV30 and J is TRBJ2-7; TRBD2 matches at 8 bases. In germline, CDR1 is GTSNPN, CDR2 SVGIG (reference sequence). Trimming cost V 3 bases and J 1 base; bases outside gene matches: 11. The CDR3 sequence is 16 residues long. The CDR3 loop is CAWSPLGAGGSYEQYF. In DNA, the CDR3 is TGTGCCTGGAGCCCCTTGGGGGCGGGGGGTTCCTACGAGCAGTACTTC.

Only a few counts were recorded for this clone. The rearrangement links TRBV11-2 to TRBJ2-3; the D gene is possibly TRBD2 (6 bases). The CDR3 extends over 15 amino acids. The V gene lost 5 bases and the J gene lost 4 bases, with 16 bases spanning the gap. CDR1 SGHAT and CDR2 FQNNGV come from the germline V gene. For the CDR3, the DNA is TGTGCCAGCAGCCCAGCCGGCGGGATCCCAGATACGCAGTATTTT. Residues: CASSPAGGIPDTQYF.

The V and J genes are TRBV4-3 and TRBJ2-7; 8 bases align to TRBD1. Trimming removed 1 base from V and 2 bases from J; junction bases left unmatched: 4. The CDR3 covers 15 residues. Germline V gene sequence: CDR1 LGHNA, CDR2 YSLEER. This CDR3 reads CASSQAGTGPYEQYF. In nucleotides, the CDR3 is TGCGCCAGCAGCCAAGCCGGGACAGGTCCCTACGAGCAGTACTTC.

This sequence joins TRBV27 and TRBJ1-2, with TRBD1 matching over 7 bases. The junction had 16 bases not matched to a gene; V was cut back by 6 bases and J by 3 bases. CDR3 size: 17 residues. Looked up from germline, CDR1 is MNHEY and CDR2 is SMNVEV (reference sequence). The CDR3 here is CASSPLPRTGLHYGYTF. The CDR3 DNA sequence: TGTGCCAGCAGCCCCCTGCCCCGGACAGGACTTCACTATGGCTACACCTTC.

In this sample, this clone turned up a few times. The rearrangement links TRBV11-1 to TRBJ1-6; 9 nucleotides line up with TRBD1. With V trimmed by 3 bases and J by 17 bases, 14 bases remained unmatched. Germline V gene data show CDR1 as SGHAT and CDR2 as FQDESV (reference sequence). The length of the CDR3 is 15 residues. The DNA for the CDR3 is TGTGCCAGCAGCTTTGCACCGGGACAGGGATCCTTCTTCCACTTT. Translating it yields CASSFAPGQGSFFHF.

This chain uses TRBV30 with TRBJ1-1, with D uncertain. V dropped 2 bases and J dropped 9 bases, with 13 bases sitting between them. Germline values: CDR1 GTSNPN, CDR2 SVGIG (reference sequence). CDR3 length: 12 residues. The CDR3 DNA sequence: TGTGCCTGGAGTTTAACCGGGTCCAAAGCTTTCTTT. Translated: CAWSLTGSKAFF.